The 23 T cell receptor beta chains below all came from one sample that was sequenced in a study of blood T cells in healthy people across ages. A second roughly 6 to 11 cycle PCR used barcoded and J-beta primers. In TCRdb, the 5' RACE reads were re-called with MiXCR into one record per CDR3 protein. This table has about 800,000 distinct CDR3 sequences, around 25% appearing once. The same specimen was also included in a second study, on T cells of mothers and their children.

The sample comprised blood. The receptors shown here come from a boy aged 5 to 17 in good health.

CDR3 sequence reads: CASEVPLQETQYF. In DNA, the CDR3 is TGTGCCAGCGAGGTCCCACTACAAGAGACCCAGTACTTC. The V call is TRBV5-5, the J call TRBJ2-5; no definite D call. Looked up from germline, CDR1 is SGHKS and CDR2 is YYEKEE (reference sequence). CDR3 length equals 13 residues. V gave up 7 bases and J gave up 2 bases, with 12 bases separating them.

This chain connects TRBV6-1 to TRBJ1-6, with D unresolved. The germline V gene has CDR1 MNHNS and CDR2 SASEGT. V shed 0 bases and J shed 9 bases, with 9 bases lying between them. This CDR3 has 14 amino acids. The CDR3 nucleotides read TGTGCCAGCAGTGAAGCGCCTCGGAGTTCACCCCTCCACTTT. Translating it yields CASSEAPRSSPLHF.

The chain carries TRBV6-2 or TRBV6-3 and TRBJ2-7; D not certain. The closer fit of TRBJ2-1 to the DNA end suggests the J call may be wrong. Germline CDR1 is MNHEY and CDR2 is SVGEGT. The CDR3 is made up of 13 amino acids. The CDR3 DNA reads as TGTGCCAGCAGGCTGACTGGTCTCGTTGAGCAGTTCTTC. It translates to CASRLTGLVEQFF.

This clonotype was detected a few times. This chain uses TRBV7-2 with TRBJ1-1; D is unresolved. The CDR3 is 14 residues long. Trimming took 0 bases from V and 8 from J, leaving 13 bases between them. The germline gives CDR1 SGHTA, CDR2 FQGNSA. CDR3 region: CASSLAGVLPEAFF. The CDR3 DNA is TGTGCCAGCAGCTTAGCCGGGGTATTACCGGAAGCTTTCTTT. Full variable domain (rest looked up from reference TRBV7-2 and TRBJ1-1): GAGVSQSPSNKVTEKGKDVELRCDPISGHTALYWYRQSLGQGLEFLIYFQGNSAPDKSGLPSDRFSAERTGGSVSTLTIQRTQQEDSAVYLCASSLAGVLPEAFFGQGTRLTVV.

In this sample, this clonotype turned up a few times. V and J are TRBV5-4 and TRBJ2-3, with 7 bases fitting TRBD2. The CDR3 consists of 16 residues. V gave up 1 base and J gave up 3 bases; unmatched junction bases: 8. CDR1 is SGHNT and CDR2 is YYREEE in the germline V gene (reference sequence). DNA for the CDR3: TGTGCCAGCAGCTTGTCGGCGGGAGAAGGAACAGATACGCAGTATTTT. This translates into CASSLSAGEGTDTQYF.

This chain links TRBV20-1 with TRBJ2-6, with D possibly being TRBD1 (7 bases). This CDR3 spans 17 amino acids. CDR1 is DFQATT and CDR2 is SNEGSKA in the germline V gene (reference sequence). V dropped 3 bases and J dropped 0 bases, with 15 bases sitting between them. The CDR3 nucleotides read TGCAGTGCTAGGCCCAGGGGGGCTTTCTCTGGGGCCAACGTCCTGACTTTC. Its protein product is CSARPRGAFSGANVLTF.

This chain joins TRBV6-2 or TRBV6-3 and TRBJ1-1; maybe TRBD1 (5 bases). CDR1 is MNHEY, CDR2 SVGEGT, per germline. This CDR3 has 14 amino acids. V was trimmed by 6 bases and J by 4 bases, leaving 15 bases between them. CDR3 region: CASRTWGMVTEAFF. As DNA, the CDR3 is TGTGCCAGCAGGACGTGGGGCATGGTCACTGAAGCTTTCTTT.

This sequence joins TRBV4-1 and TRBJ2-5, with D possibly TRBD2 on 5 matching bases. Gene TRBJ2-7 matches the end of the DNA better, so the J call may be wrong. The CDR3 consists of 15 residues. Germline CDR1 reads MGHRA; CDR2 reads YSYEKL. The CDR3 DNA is TGCGCCAGCAGCCAGGCGACTACAAATACCTACGAGCAGTACTTC. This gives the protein CASSQATTNTYEQYF.

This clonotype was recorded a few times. CDR3 in amino acids: CASSPGLAATNTGELFF. CDR3 nucleotide sequence: TGTGCCAGCAGCCCGGGACTAGCGGCTACGAACACCGGGGAGCTGTTTTTT. This chain links TRBV3-1 with TRBJ2-2, with TRBD2 matching over 11 bases. The V segment lost 4 bases and the J segment 0 bases; nucleotides outside the gene matches: 4. Per germline, CDR1 LGHDT and CDR2 YNNKEL (reference sequence). This CDR3 spans 17 amino acids. Complete variable domain (other parts from reference TRBV3-1 and TRBJ2-2): DTAVSQTPKYLVTQMGNDKSIKCEQNLGHDTMYWYKQDSKKFLKIMFSYNNKELIINETVPNRFSPKSPDKAHLNLHINSLELGDSAVYFCASSPGLAATNTGELFFGEGSRLTVL.

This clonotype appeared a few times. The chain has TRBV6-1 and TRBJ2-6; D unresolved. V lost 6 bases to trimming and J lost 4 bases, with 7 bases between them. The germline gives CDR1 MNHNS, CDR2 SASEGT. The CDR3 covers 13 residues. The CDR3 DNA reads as TGTGCCAGCAGGGAGACAGGGGCCAACGTCCTGACTTTC. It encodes CASRETGANVLTF.

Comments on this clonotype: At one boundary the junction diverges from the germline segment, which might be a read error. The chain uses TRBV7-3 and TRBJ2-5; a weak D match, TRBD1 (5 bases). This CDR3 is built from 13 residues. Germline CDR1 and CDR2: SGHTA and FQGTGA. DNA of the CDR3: TGTGCCAGCAGCATAGGGGCTTTCGATGAGCAGTCCTTC. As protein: CASSIGAFDEQSF.

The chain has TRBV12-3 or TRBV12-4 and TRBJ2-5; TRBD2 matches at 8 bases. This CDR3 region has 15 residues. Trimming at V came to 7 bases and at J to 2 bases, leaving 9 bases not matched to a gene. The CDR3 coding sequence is TGTGCCAGCACCCGAGCGGGGGTAGGACAAGAGACCCAGTACTTC. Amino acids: CASTRAGVGQETQYF.

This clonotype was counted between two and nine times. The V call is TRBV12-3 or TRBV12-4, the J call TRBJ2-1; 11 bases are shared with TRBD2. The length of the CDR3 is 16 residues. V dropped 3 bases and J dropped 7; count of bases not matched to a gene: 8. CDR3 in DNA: TGTGCCAGCAGTTTTGTTAGCGGGGGGGCGGGGAATGAGCAGTTCTTC. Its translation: CASSFVSGGAGNEQFF.

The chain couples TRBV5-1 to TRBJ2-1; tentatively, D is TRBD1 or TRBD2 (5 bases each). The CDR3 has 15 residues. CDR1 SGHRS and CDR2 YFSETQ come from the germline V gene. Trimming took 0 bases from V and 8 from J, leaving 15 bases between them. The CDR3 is CASSLVGVVKDEQFF. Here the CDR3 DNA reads TGCGCCAGCAGCTTGGTGGGGGTAGTTAAGGATGAGCAGTTCTTC.

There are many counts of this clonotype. CDR3 sequence (DNA): TGTGCCAGCAGTGCCACTAGCGGGGGGGCAGATACGCAGTATTTT. Protein sequence: CASSATSGGADTQYF. The chain uses TRBV6-1 and TRBJ2-3, with TRBD2 matching over 13 bases. J lost 4 bases, V lost 4 bases, and 2 bases had no gene match. The CDR3 has 15 residues. Germline V CDR1 and CDR2: MNHNS, SASEGT.

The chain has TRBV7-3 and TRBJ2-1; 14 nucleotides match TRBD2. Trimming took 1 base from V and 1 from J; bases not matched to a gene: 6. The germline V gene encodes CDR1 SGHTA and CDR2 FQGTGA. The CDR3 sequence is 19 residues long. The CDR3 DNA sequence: TGTGCCAGCAGCTTAAGTGGGACTAGCGGGAGTGGGTCCTACAATGAGCAGTTCTTC. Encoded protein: CASSLSGTSGSGSYNEQFF.

CDR3 sequence: CASSRLAGRSYSSYNEQFF. DNA of the CDR3: TGCGCCAGCAGCCGTCTAGCGGGACGCTCTTATAGCTCCTACAATGAGCAGTTCTTC. The rearrangement links TRBV5-1 to TRBJ2-1, with 9 bases that match TRBD2. The CDR3 sequence is 19 residues long. Germline values: CDR1 SGHRS, CDR2 YFSETQ. V was pared by 4 bases and J by 0 bases, with 14 bases of the junction left unmatched. Full variable domain (outside the CDR3, taken from reference TRBV5-1 and TRBJ2-1): KAGVTQTPRYLIKTRGQQVTLSCSPISGHRSVSWYQQTPGQGLQFLFEYFSETQRNKGNFPGRFSGRQFSNSRSEMNVSTLELGDSALYLCASSRLAGRSYSSYNEQFFGPGTRLTVL.

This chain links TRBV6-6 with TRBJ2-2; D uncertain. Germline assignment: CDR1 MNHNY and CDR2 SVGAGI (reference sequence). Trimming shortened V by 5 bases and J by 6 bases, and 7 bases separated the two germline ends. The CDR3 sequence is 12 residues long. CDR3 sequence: CASSRWPGELFF. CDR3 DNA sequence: TGTGCCAGCAGTCGTTGGCCCGGGGAGCTGTTTTTT.

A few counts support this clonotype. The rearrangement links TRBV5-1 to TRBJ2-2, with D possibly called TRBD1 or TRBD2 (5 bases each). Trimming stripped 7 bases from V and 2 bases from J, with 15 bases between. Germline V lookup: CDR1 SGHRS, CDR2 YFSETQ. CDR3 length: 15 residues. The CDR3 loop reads CASGEGTANTGELFF. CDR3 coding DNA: TGCGCCAGCGGTGAAGGGACGGCAAACACCGGGGAGCTGTTTTTT. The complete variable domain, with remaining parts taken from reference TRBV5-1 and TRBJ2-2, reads KAGVTQTPRYLIKTRGQQVTLSCSPISGHRSVSWYQQTPGQGLQFLFEYFSETQRNKGNFPGRFSGRQFSNSRSEMNVSTLELGDSALYLCASGEGTANTGELFFGEGSRLTVL.

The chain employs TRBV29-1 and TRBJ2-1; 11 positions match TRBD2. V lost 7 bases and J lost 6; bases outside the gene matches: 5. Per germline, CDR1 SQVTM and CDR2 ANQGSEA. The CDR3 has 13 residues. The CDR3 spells CSAGLAGPNEQFF. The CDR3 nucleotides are TGCAGCGCAGGACTAGCGGGCCCCAATGAGCAGTTCTTC.

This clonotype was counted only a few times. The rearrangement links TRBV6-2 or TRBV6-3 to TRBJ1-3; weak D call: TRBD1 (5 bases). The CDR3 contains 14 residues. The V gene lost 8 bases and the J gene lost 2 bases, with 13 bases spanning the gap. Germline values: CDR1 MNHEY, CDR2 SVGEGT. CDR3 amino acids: CASRGAAAGNTIYF. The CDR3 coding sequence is TGTGCCAGCCGTGGGGCCGCCGCTGGAAACACCATATATTTT.

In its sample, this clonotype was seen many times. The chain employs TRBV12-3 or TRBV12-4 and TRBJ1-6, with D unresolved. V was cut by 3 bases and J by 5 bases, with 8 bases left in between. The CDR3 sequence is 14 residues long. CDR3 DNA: TGTGCCAGCAGTTTTGGAGGGAATAATTCACCCCTCCACTTT. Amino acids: CASSFGGNNSPLHF.

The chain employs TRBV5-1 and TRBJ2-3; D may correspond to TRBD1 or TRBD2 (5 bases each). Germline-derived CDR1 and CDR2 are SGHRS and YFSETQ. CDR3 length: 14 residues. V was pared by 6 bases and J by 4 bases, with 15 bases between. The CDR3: CASMRAGSSDTQYF. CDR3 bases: TGCGCCAGCATGAGGGCAGGGAGCTCAGATACGCAGTATTTT.